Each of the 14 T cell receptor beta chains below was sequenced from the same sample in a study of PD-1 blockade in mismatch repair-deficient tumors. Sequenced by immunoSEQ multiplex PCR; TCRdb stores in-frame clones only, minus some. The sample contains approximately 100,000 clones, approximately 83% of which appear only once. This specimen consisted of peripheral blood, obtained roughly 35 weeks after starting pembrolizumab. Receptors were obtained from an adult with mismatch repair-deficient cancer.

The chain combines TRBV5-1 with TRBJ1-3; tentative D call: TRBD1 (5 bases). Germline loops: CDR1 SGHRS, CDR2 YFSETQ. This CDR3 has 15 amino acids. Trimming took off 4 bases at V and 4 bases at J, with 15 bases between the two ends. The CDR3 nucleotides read TGCGCCAGCAGCACCGGGGACGGTTGGGGAAACACCATATATTTT. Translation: CASSTGDGWGNTIYF.

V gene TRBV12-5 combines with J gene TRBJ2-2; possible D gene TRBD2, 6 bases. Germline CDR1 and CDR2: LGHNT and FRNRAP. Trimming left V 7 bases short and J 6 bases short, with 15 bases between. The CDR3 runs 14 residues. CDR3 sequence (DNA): TGTGCTAGTGTATGGGGAGGAGGCCCCGGGGAGCTGTTTTTT. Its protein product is CASVWGGGPGELFF.

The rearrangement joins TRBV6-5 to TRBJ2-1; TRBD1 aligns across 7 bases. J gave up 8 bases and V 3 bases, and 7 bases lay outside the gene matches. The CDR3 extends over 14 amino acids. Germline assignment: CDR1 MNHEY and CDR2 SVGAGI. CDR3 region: CASSYARGRYEQFF. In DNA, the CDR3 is TGTGCCAGCAGTTATGCGAGGGGGCGATATGAGCAGTTCTTC.

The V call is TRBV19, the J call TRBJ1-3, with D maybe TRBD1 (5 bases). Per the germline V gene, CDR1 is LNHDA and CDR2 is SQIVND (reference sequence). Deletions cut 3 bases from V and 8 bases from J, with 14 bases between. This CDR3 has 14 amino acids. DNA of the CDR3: TGTGCCAGTAGTATGACAGTAATCTCGGACACCATATATTTT. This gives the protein CASSMTVISDTIYF. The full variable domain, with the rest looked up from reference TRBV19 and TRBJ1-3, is DGGITQSPKYLFRKEGQNVTLSCEQNLNHDAMYWYRQDPGQGLRLIYYSQIVNDFQKGDIAEGYSVSREKKESFPLTVTSAQKNPTAFYLCASSMTVISDTIYFGEGSWLTVV.

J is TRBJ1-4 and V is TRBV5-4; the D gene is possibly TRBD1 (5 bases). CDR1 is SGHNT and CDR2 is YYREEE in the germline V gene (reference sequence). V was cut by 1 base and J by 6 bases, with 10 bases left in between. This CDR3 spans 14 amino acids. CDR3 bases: TGTGCCAGCAGCTTGTGGGGGATAGATGAAAAACTGTTTTTT. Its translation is CASSLWGIDEKLFF.

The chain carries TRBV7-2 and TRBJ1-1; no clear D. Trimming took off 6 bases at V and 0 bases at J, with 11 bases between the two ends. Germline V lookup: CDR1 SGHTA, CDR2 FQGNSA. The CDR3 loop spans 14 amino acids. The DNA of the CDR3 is TGTGCCAGCAGTTTCGGGGTTTTGAACACTGAAGCTTTCTTT. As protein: CASSFGVLNTEAFF.

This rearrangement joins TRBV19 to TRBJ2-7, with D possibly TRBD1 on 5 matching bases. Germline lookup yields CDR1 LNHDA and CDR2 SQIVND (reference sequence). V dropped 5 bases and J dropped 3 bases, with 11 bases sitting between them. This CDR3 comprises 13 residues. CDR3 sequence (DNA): TGTGCCAGTAGTCCCCCCGGACACTACGAGCAGTACTTC. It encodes CASSPPGHYEQYF. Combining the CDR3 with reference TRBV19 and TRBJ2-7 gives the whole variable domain DGGITQSPKYLFRKEGQNVTLSCEQNLNHDAMYWYRQDPGQGLRLIYYSQIVNDFQKGDIAEGYSVSREKKESFPLTVTSAQKNPTAFYLCASSPPGHYEQYFGPGTRLTVT.

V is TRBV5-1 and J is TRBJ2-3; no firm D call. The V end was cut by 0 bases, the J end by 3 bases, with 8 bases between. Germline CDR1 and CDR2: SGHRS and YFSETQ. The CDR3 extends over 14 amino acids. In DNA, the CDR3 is TGCGCCAGCAGCTTGGCTCTCGGGACAGATACGCAGTATTTT. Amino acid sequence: CASSLALGTDTQYF.

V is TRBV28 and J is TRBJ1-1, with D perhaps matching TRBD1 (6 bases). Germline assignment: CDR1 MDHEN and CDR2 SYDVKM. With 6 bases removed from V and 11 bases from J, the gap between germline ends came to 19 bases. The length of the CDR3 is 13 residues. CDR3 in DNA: TGTGCCAGCAGCCCGCGGGACAAATTAAGTGCTTTCTTT. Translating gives CASSPRDKLSAFF.

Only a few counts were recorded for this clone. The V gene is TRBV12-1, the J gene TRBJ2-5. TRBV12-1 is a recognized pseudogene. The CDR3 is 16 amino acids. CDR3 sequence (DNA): TGTGCCAGCAGCTTTGTATTGGCCTCCCGCGTGGAGACCCAGTACTTC. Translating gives CASSFVLASRVETQYF.

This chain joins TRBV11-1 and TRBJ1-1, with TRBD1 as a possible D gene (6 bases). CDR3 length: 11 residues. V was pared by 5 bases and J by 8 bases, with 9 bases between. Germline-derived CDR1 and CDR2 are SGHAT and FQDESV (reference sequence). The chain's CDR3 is CASSRTVEAFF. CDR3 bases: TGTGCCAGCAGCCGGACAGTAGAAGCTTTCTTT.

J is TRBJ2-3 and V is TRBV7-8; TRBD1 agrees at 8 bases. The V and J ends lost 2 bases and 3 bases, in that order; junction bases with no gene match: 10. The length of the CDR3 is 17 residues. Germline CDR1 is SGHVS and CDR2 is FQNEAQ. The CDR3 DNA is TGTGCCAGCAGCTTAAGGTCCGGACAGGGAGGTACAGATACGCAGTATTTT. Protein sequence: CASSLRSGQGGTDTQYF.

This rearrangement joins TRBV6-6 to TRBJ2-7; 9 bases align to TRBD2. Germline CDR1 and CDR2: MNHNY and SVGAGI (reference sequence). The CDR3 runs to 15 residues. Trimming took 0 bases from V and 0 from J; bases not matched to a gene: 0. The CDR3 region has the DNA TGTGCCAGCAGTTACTCGACTAGCGGCTCCTACGAGCAGTACTTC. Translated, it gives CASSYSTSGSYEQYF.

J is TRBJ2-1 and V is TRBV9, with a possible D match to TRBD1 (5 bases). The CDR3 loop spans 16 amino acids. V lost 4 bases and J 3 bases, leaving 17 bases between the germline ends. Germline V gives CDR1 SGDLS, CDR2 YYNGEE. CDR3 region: CASSSRGDPDYNEQFF. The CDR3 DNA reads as TGTGCCAGCAGCTCAAGGGGCGACCCCGACTACAATGAGCAGTTCTTC. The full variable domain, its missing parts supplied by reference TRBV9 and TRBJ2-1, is DSGVTQTPKHLITATGQRVTLRCSPRSGDLSVYWYQQSLDQGLQFLIQYYNGEERAKGNILERFSAQQFPDLHSELNLSSLELGDSALYFCASSSRGDPDYNEQFFGPGTRLTVL.